These T cell receptor beta chains were read from a single sample in a study of a mutant IDH1 vaccine in newly diagnosed glioma. Sequencing was performed with immunoSEQ multiplex PCR; in TCRdb, only in-frame clones are kept and a portion is missing. The data hold about 94,000 clones, with roughly 90% observed a single time. Their antigen targets remain unknown. The starting material was PBMCs, obtained from a glioma patient whose treatment included an IDH1 peptide vaccine. These TCRs come from a woman in her fifties or sixties with glioma. Both conserved end residues are part of each CDR3. Each record gives: J gene, clone size, V gene, D gene, CDR3 protein, CDR3 DNA. The D gene is left open where the match is weak. A row's size may be missing; if present it is once, few, many or a size class.

>TRBJ2-7|once|TRBV5-5|-
CASSLNRYEQYF
TGTGCCAGCAGCCTCAACCGCTACGAGCAGTACTTC
>TRBJ1-6|-|TRBV10-3|TRBD1
CAISESTGDNSPLHF
TGTGCCATCAGTGAGTCTACAGGGGACAATTCACCCCTCCACTTT
>TRBJ1-4|-|TRBV19|-
CASSIYSGREIGKLFF
TGTGCCAGTAGTATATATAGCGGCAGGGAAATCGGAAAACTGTTTTTT
>TRBJ1-1|-|TRBV4-1|-
CASSQGGKGNTEAFF
TGCGCCAGCAGCCAAGGGGGGAAAGGAAACACTGAAGCTTTCTTT
>TRBJ2-1|-|TRBV30|TRBD1
CAWSVGTEYNEQFF
TGTGCCTGGAGTGTCGGGACAGAGTACAATGAGCAGTTCTTC
>TRBJ1-3|-|TRBV10-3|-
CAISESTRQSSGNTIYF
TGTGCCATCAGTGAGTCGACGAGACAGAGCTCTGGAAACACCATATATTTT
>TRBJ1-2|-|TRBV11-2|-
CASSSVTGPWDGYTF
TGTGCCAGCAGCTCGGTTACGGGCCCCTGGGATGGCTACACCTTC
>TRBJ2-2|-|TRBV19|-
CASSIGANTGELFF
TGTGCCAGTAGTATCGGAGCGAACACCGGGGAGCTGTTTTTT
>TRBJ2-1|-|TRBV12-5|-
CASGLEGPAYNEQFF
TGTGCTAGTGGTTTAGAGGGTCCAGCCTACAATGAGCAGTTCTTC
>TRBJ1-4|-|TRBV29-1|-
CSASGERNEKLFF
TGCAGCGCTTCGGGGGAGAGAAATGAAAAACTGTTTTTT
>TRBJ2-1|-|TRBV18|-
CASSPPPSYNEQFF
TGTGCCAGCTCACCACCGCCTTCCTACAATGAGCAGTTCTTC
>TRBJ2-1|-|TRBV2|TRBD2
CASSEERGAYNEQFF
TGTGCCAGCAGTGAGGAGCGGGGAGCCTACAATGAGCAGTTCTTC
>TRBJ1-2|-|TRBV2|-
CASILDTGGLGGYTF
TGTGCCAGCATCCTCGACACGGGGGGGTTAGGTGGCTACACCTTC
>TRBJ1-5|-|TRBV27|TRBD1
CASRPPDIYRGPPSSNQPQHF
TGTGCCAGCAGACCCCCGGACATCTACAGGGGGCCACCATCAAGCAATCAGCCCCAGCATTTT
>TRBJ1-4|once|TRBV18|-
CASSPGGGLNEKLFF
TGTGCCAGCTCACCAGGCGGGGGCCTTAATGAAAAACTGTTTTTT
>TRBJ2-7|-|TRBV28|-
CASSLPRGRSYEQYF
TGTGCCAGCAGTTTGCCCCGGGGGAGGAGTTACGAGCAGTACTTC
>TRBJ1-2|-|TRBV25-1|-
CASSAAGSYGYTF
TGTGCCAGCAGTGCGGCAGGTTCCTATGGCTACACCTTC
>TRBJ2-3|-|TRBV19|-
CASSINRGHLTDTQYF
TGTGCCAGTAGTATTAATCGGGGACATCTCACAGATACGCAGTATTTT
>TRBJ2-7|-|TRBV28|TRBD2
CASSLLAGSYEQYF
TGTGCCAGCAGTTTACTAGCGGGGTCCTACGAGCAGTACTTC
>TRBJ2-1|few|TRBV7-9|-
CASSFEGYEQFF
TGTGCCAGCAGCTTCGAGGGGTATGAGCAGTTCTTC
>TRBJ2-3|-|TRBV5-4|TRBD2
CASSFALAGTDTQYF
TGTGCCAGCAGCTTTGCACTAGCGGGCACAGATACGCAGTATTTT
>TRBJ2-5|-|TRBV4-1|-
CASSQEETQYF
TGCGCCAGCAGCCAGGAAGAGACCCAGTACTTC
>TRBJ1-4|-|TRBV28|TRBD1
CASSQHTTGANEKLFF
TGTGCCAGCAGTCAGCATACGACAGGGGCGAACGAAAAACTGTTTTTT
>TRBJ2-1|-|TRBV10-3|-
CAISDSPGTLHEQFF
TGTGCCATCAGTGATAGCCCCGGGACACTTCATGAGCAGTTCTTC
>TRBJ2-2|-|TRBV4-1|TRBD2
CASSQGYRTSGTNTGELFF
TGCGCCAGCAGCCAAGGATACCGGACTAGCGGGACCAACACCGGGGAGCTGTTTTTT
>TRBJ2-7|-|TRBV18|-
CASSPPRGNSGYEQYF
TGTGCCAGCTCACCACCGAGGGGGAACAGCGGATACGAGCAGTACTTC
>TRBJ1-2|-|TRBV19|-
CASRASGGGYGYTF
TGTGCCAGTAGAGCCTCCGGGGGGGGCTATGGCTACACCTTC
>TRBJ1-1|-|TRBV28|-
CASRGDTEAFF
TGTGCCAGTAGGGGGGACACTGAAGCTTTCTTT
>TRBJ2-1|-|TRBV7-3|-
CASSFRGRNEQFF
TGTGCCAGCAGCTTCAGGGGGAGGAATGAGCAGTTCTTC
>TRBJ1-5|-|TRBV6-1|TRBD1
CASRNRQGGNQPQHF
TGTGCCAGCAGAAACAGACAGGGCGGCAATCAGCCCCAGCATTTT
>TRBJ2-7|-|TRBV5-4|TRBD2
CASSSPFHSGGYEQYF
TGTGCCAGCAGCTCCCCGTTCCACTCGGGGGGCTACGAGCAGTACTTC
>TRBJ1-4|-|TRBV6-9|-
CASSNIWGREKLFF
TGTGCCAGCAGTAACATCTGGGGGCGTGAAAAACTGTTTTTT
>TRBJ1-5|-|TRBV6-1|-
CASSRSLRGNQPQHF
TGTGCCAGCAGTAGATCCCTAAGGGGCAATCAGCCCCAGCATTTT
>TRBJ1-2|-|TRBV2|-
CASSEGGGYTF
TGTGCCAGCAGTGAGGGGGGTGGCTACACCTTC
>TRBJ2-5|-|TRBV7-9|-
CASAGWTLAQETQYF
TGTGCCAGTGCAGGATGGACTTTAGCTCAAGAGACCCAGTACTTC
>TRBJ2-1|-|TRBV19|TRBD1
CASSMGQGSYNEQFF
TGTGCCAGTAGTATGGGACAGGGATCCTACAATGAGCAGTTCTTC
>TRBJ2-7|-|TRBV30|-
CAWSVGAGPEQYF
TGTGCCTGGAGTGTGGGGGCAGGGCCCGAGCAGTACTTC
>TRBJ1-4|-|TRBV11-1|-
CASSFSRPPREKLFF
TGTGCCAGCAGCTTTTCTAGACCACCACGTGAAAAACTGTTTTTT
>TRBJ2-1|-|TRBV10-3|TRBD2
CAISESVAGVSYNEQFF
TGTGCCATCAGTGAGTCTGTAGCGGGAGTGTCATACAATGAGCAGTTCTTC
>TRBJ2-6|-|TRBV10-3|-
CAISAPGIAGANVLTF
TGTGCCATCAGCGCCCCAGGGATTGCGGGGGCCAACGTCCTGACTTTC
>TRBJ2-7|-|TRBV11-2|-
CASSLELTAKWGQYF
TGTGCCAGCAGCTTAGAGCTCACAGCGAAATGGGGGCAGTACTTC
>TRBJ1-5|-|TRBV7-8|TRBD1
CASSNRGGSNQPQHF
TGTGCCAGCAGTAACAGGGGAGGAAGCAATCAGCCCCAGCATTTT
>TRBJ1-1|-|TRBV5-1|-
CASSLDGALNTEAFF
TGCGCCAGCAGCTTGGACGGGGCCTTGAACACTGAAGCTTTCTTT
>TRBJ1-2|-|TRBV28|TRBD1
CASSPPGQGRTNYGYTF
TGTGCCAGCAGTCCTCCGGGACAGGGTAGGACTAACTATGGCTACACCTTC
>TRBJ2-4|-|TRBV28|TRBD1
CASSLFVRTGGRNIQYF
TGTGCCAGCAGTTTATTTGTCCGGACAGGGGGCAGGAACATTCAGTACTTC
>TRBJ1-3|once|TRBV25-1|-
CASSGGAAGNTIYF
TGTGCCAGCAGTGGAGGGGCCGCGGGAAACACCATATATTTT
>TRBJ1-2|-|TRBV12-5|TRBD1
CASGLNRLRGPRGDYGYTF
TGTGCTAGTGGTCTAAACCGACTCAGGGGGCCCCGGGGTGACTATGGCTACACCTTC
>TRBJ2-1|-|TRBV12-5|TRBD2
CASGTGLADNNEQFF
TGTGCTAGTGGTACGGGACTAGCGGATAACAATGAGCAGTTCTTC
>TRBJ2-7|-|TRBV19|-
CASTPGAGFYEQYF
TGTGCCAGTACCCCTGGGGCAGGGTTCTACGAGCAGTACTTC
>TRBJ2-1|-|TRBV5-4|TRBD2
CASSPTLAGGPGGNEQFF
TGTGCCAGCAGCCCCACCCTAGCAGGAGGGCCGGGGGGGAATGAGCAGTTCTTC
>TRBJ1-1|-|TRBV2|-
CASSVYGGPNTEAFF
TGTGCCAGCAGTGTATACGGGGGGCCCAACACTGAAGCTTTCTTT
>TRBJ1-1|-|TRBV7-9|-
CASSPTDKTEAFF
TGTGCCAGCAGCCCCACCGACAAAACTGAAGCTTTCTTT
>TRBJ2-1|-|TRBV10-3|TRBD2
CASRTGLASNEQFF
TGTGCCAGCAGGACGGGACTAGCGAGCAATGAGCAGTTCTTC
>TRBJ1-2|-|TRBV13|TRBD1
CASSYSTGQQYYGYTF
TGTGCCAGCAGCTATTCGACGGGACAGCAATACTATGGCTACACCTTC
>TRBJ2-1|-|TRBV27|-
CASSLSGGAYNEQFF
TGTGCCAGCAGTTTATCGGGCGGAGCTTACAATGAGCAGTTCTTC
>TRBJ2-7|-|TRBV7-8|-
CASSPGHEQYF
TGTGCCAGCAGTCCAGGGCACGAGCAGTACTTC
>TRBJ2-7|-|TRBV18|-
CASSPPGSISPHEQYF
TGTGCCAGCTCACCACCGGGGTCCATTTCCCCCCACGAGCAGTACTTC
>TRBJ2-7|few|TRBV6-5|TRBD2
CASTGGYEQYF
TGTGCCAGCACGGGGGGATACGAGCAGTACTTC
>TRBJ1-2|-|TRBV6-6|-
CASRRTQTDGYTF
TGTGCCAGCAGACGTACCCAGACGGATGGCTACACCTTC
>TRBJ1-5|once|TRBV5-4|-
CASSSVGVNQPQHF
TGTGCCAGCAGCTCGGTGGGGGTTAATCAGCCCCAGCATTTT